The 25 T cell receptor beta chains presented below share a single source sample, sequenced in a study of shared clonotypes between healthy human individuals. Repertoires were generated with immunoSEQ multiplex PCR, while TCRdb's copy carries only in-frame clones and drops some. This sample has hundreds of thousands of clones, with 73% found just once. The specimen sequenced was memory CD4+ T cells sorted from blood. The sample's subset: CD45RA-negative fraction. Every receptor here comes from a woman in her twenties or thirties in good health.

The chain is built from TRBV2 and TRBJ1-4; D is unresolved. Between the trimmed V and J ends, which lost 7 bases and 0 bases, there was a span of 9 bases. This CDR3 has 14 amino acids. Germline CDR1 SNHLY, CDR2 FYNNEI. CDR3 region: CASTVLATNEKLFF. CDR3 in DNA: TGTGCCAGCACGGTACTTGCAACTAATGAAAAACTGTTTTTT. Combining the CDR3 with reference TRBV2 and TRBJ1-4 gives the whole variable domain EPEVTQTPSHQVTQMGQEVILRCVPISNHLYFYWYRQILGQKVEFLVSFYNNEISEKSEIFDDQFSVERPDGSNFTLKIRSTKLEDSAMYFCASTVLATNEKLFFGSGTQLSVL.

V and J are TRBV25-1 and TRBJ2-3; tentative D call: TRBD2 (6 bases). The germline CDR1 and CDR2 sequences are MGHDK and SYGVNS. The CDR3 is 15 residues long. With 4 bases removed from V and 5 bases from J, the gap between germline ends came to 16 bases. CDR3 coding DNA: TGTGCCAGCAGTGCCCGGGAGAGAGTAGGAGATACGCAGTATTTT. Encoded protein: CASSARERVGDTQYF. Complete variable domain (other parts from reference TRBV25-1 and TRBJ2-3): EADIYQTPRYLVIGTGKKITLECSQTMGHDKMYWYQQDPGMELHLIHYSYGVNSTEKGDLSSESTVSRIRTEHFPLTLESARPSHTSQYLCASSARERVGDTQYFGPGTRLTVL.

The V and J genes are TRBV7-3 and TRBJ2-7; the D call may be TRBD1 or TRBD2 (6 bases each). CDR1 SGHTA and CDR2 FQGTGA come from the germline V gene. The CDR3 length is 13 residues. Trimming stripped 2 bases from V and 5 bases from J, with 10 bases between. The CDR3, as DNA: TGTGCCAGCAGCTTAGAGGGGGGAGACGAGCAGTACTTC. Its protein product is CASSLEGGDEQYF.

The chain carries TRBV7-3 and TRBJ2-1; D gene unclear. The CDR3 spans 13 residues. Germline assignment: CDR1 SGHTA and CDR2 FQGTGA. V dropped 3 bases and J dropped 7 bases, with 10 bases sitting between them. In nucleotides, the CDR3 is TGTGCCAGCAGCTTTGGTGGGCTGAATGAGCAGTTCTTC. Its translation is CASSFGGLNEQFF.

This chain links TRBV28 with TRBJ1-2, with a weak D call TRBD1 (6 bases). From germline, CDR1 is MDHEN and CDR2 SYDVKM. Deletions cut 5 bases from V and 0 bases from J, with 13 bases between. This CDR3 has 15 amino acids. The CDR3 here is CASSRTGPANYGYTF. The DNA for the CDR3 is TGTGCCAGCAGTCGTACAGGGCCGGCTAACTATGGCTACACCTTC.

J is TRBJ2-7 and V is TRBV5-4, with D possibly being TRBD1 (6 bases). Trimming removed 3 bases from V and 0 bases from J, with 13 bases in between. The CDR3 extends over 15 amino acids. Germline CDR1 reads SGHNT; CDR2 reads YYREEE (reference sequence). The CDR3 DNA sequence: TGTGCCAGCAGCTCCCCGGGACAATACTCCTACGAGCAGTACTTC. Amino acid sequence: CASSSPGQYSYEQYF.

The V call is TRBV5-6, the J call TRBJ1-2; weak D call: TRBD1 (5 bases). This CDR3 has 13 amino acids. V gave up 4 bases and J gave up 0 bases, with 7 bases separating them. Germline V gene lookup returns CDR1 SGHDT and CDR2 YYEEEE. The CDR3 protein is CASSQTANYGYTF. The CDR3 DNA reads TGTGCCAGCAGCCAGACAGCTAACTATGGCTACACCTTC.

The genes are TRBV29-1 and TRBJ2-5; D may be TRBD1 (6 bases). The CDR3 contains 12 residues. Trimming stripped 6 bases from V and 0 bases from J, with 8 bases between. CDR1 is SQVTM and CDR2 is ANQGSEA in the germline V gene. The DNA for the CDR3 is TGCAGCGTCGGACAGAACCAAGAGACCCAGTACTTC. This encodes CSVGQNQETQYF.

This chain connects TRBV2 to TRBJ2-1, with 8 nucleotides matching TRBD2. The CDR3 is 14 amino acids. Germline V gene sequence: CDR1 SNHLY, CDR2 FYNNEI. The trim removed 7 bases at V and 6 bases at J, leaving 8 bases unmatched. The CDR3 sequence is CASTPGLVTNEQFF. In nucleotides, the CDR3 is TGTGCCAGCACCCCGGGACTAGTTACCAATGAGCAGTTCTTC. The variable domain in full, with the rest retrieved from reference TRBV2 and TRBJ2-1, is EPEVTQTPSHQVTQMGQEVILRCVPISNHLYFYWYRQILGQKVEFLVSFYNNEISEKSEIFDDQFSVERPDGSNFTLKIRSTKLEDSAMYFCASTPGLVTNEQFFGPGTRLTVL.

This clone was found once. CDR3 nucleotide sequence: TGTGCCAGCAGCTTGGTGGCCGGACAGGGCCCTGCTAACTATGGCTACACCTTC. Encoded protein: CASSLVAGQGPANYGYTF. J is TRBJ1-2 and V is TRBV5-8, with 8 bases lining up with TRBD1. This CDR3 is built from 18 residues. V shed 0 bases and J 0 bases; nucleotides not matched to a gene: 10. Germline CDR1 is SGHTS and CDR2 is YDEGEE.

The J gene is TRBJ2-2, the V gene TRBV2, with TRBD1 identical over 8 bases. This CDR3 spans 13 amino acids. The germline V gene encodes CDR1 SNHLY and CDR2 FYNNEI. V shed 6 bases and J 7 bases; nucleotides not matched to a gene: 4. CDR3 bases: TGTGCCAGCAGGGAGGACAGGGTCGGGGAGCTGTTTTTT. It yields the protein CASREDRVGELFF.

This sequence joins TRBV2 and TRBJ1-1, with D unresolved. Germline V gene lookup returns CDR1 SNHLY and CDR2 FYNNEI. This CDR3 spans 14 amino acids. V gave up 4 bases and J gave up 2 bases, with 11 bases separating them. The CDR3 nucleotides are TGTGCCAGCAGTGTCGAGGCACTAAACACTGAAGCTTTCTTT. Translated: CASSVEALNTEAFF.

The V and J genes are TRBV4-1 and TRBJ2-5; 10 nucleotides line up with TRBD2. Per germline, CDR1 MGHRA and CDR2 YSYEKL. Losses at the gene ends were 4 bases for V and 10 bases for J; bases not matched to a gene: 9. This CDR3 region has 14 residues. The CDR3 sequence: CASSPGLAVPNQYF. Written as DNA, the CDR3 is TGCGCCAGCAGCCCCGGACTAGCGGTTCCAAACCAGTACTTC.

The chain couples TRBV2 to TRBJ1-1, with D possibly being TRBD1 (6 bases). V was clipped by 8 bases and J by 6 bases, with 22 bases between them. Germline CDR1 is SNHLY and CDR2 is FYNNEI. The CDR3 spans 15 residues. The CDR3 coding sequence is TGTGCCAGCGGGGAGATGGGAGGGGGGCCCGCTGAAGCTTTCTTT. Its translation: CASGEMGGGPAEAFF.

The sample holds one count of this clone. The CDR3 sequence is CASSSPSQGAKNIQYF. The CDR3 DNA is TGTGCCAGCAGCTCCCCCTCGCAGGGGGCCAAAAACATTCAGTACTTC. This rearrangement joins TRBV5-4 to TRBJ2-4; TRBD1 is a possible D gene (6 bases). CDR1 SGHNT and CDR2 YYREEE come from the germline V gene (reference sequence). V dropped 3 bases and J dropped 1 base, with 14 bases sitting between them. The CDR3 runs to 16 residues. The full variable domain, rest sourced from reference TRBV5-4 and TRBJ2-4, is ETGVTQSPTHLIKTRGQQVTLRCSSQSGHNTVSWYQQALGQGPQFIFQYYREEENGRGNFPPRFSGLQFPNYSSELNVNALELDDSALYLCASSSPSQGAKNIQYFGAGTRLSVL.

To note about this clone: The same CDR3 is also encoded by other DNA sequences in this sample. V is TRBV20-1 and J is TRBJ2-1, with D uncertain. Germline CDR1 DFQATT, CDR2 SNEGSKA (reference sequence). V was cut by 5 bases and J by 5 bases, with 7 bases left in between. CDR3 length: 11 residues. The CDR3 reads CSARLDNEQFF. For the CDR3, the DNA is TGCAGTGCTCGACTTGACAATGAGCAGTTCTTC.

The chain couples TRBV6-5 to TRBJ1-1; the D is unclear. In germline, CDR1 is MNHEY, CDR2 SVGAGI. V was shortened by 8 bases and J by 1 base, with 11 bases between the two germline ends. The CDR3 sequence is 13 residues long. The CDR3 here is CASASRQNTEAFF. CDR3 DNA sequence: TGTGCCAGCGCATCGAGACAGAACACTGAAGCTTTCTTT.

The CDR3 here is CASSQVGGQETQYF. The CDR3 region has the DNA TGTGCCAGCAGCCAAGTTGGGGGGCAAGAGACCCAGTACTTC. V usage is TRBV4-2 and J usage is TRBJ2-5; TRBD2 is a possible D gene (6 bases). Trimming cost V 1 base and J 2 bases, with 8 bases left between them. The CDR3 length is 14 residues. CDR1 and CDR2 from the germline V gene are LGHNA and YNFKEQ.

This clone was picked up one time. The chain uses TRBV29-1 and TRBJ1-5; 9 positions match TRBD1. Losses at the gene ends were 4 bases for V and 2 bases for J; bases not matched to a gene: 9. This CDR3 has 16 amino acids. Germline values: CDR1 SQVTM, CDR2 ANQGSEA. The CDR3 DNA reads as TGCAGCGTTGGGGGAGGGGACAGGGTGTGCAATCAGCCCCAGCATTTT. Translated: CSVGGGDRVCNQPQHF.

The J gene is TRBJ1-2, the V gene TRBV5-1; no clear D. Germline CDR1 is SGHRS and CDR2 is YFSETQ. Trimming took off 0 bases at V and 4 bases at J, with 10 bases between the two ends. The CDR3 is 14 amino acids. The CDR3: CASSLEAPGYGYTF. The CDR3 region has the DNA TGCGCCAGCAGCTTGGAAGCCCCCGGCTATGGCTACACCTTC.

The J gene is TRBJ2-2, the V gene TRBV5-4; possible D gene TRBD2, 5 bases. The germline V gene has CDR1 SGHNT and CDR2 YYREEE (reference sequence). CDR3 size: 13 residues. V lost 4 bases, J lost 6 bases, and 10 bases lay in between. The CDR3 coding sequence is TGTGCCAGCAGCCAAGACTACCCCGGGGAGCTGTTTTTT. Amino acid sequence: CASSQDYPGELFF.

The chain links TRBV4-2 to TRBJ2-2, with D perhaps TRBD1 (5 bases). The CDR3 extends over 15 amino acids. V was pared by 3 bases and J by 3 bases, with 11 bases between. Germline V gene lookup returns CDR1 LGHNA and CDR2 YNFKEQ. The CDR3 loop reads CASSQFQGHTGELFF. The CDR3 DNA follows: TGTGCCAGCAGCCAGTTTCAGGGCCACACCGGGGAGCTGTTTTTT.

The CDR3: CASHGTGIGNTIYF. The CDR3 DNA reads TGTGCCAGCCACGGGACAGGGATCGGAAACACCATATATTTT. V is TRBV7-9 and J is TRBJ1-3, with 9 bases fitting TRBD1. From germline, CDR1 is SEHNR and CDR2 FQNEAQ (reference sequence). The CDR3 is 14 amino acids. V shed 8 bases and J 4 bases; nucleotides not matched to a gene: 6.

This rearrangement joins TRBV6-5 to TRBJ2-7, with D possibly TRBD2 on 5 matching bases. V lost 8 bases, J lost 3 bases, and 17 bases lay in between. The CDR3 covers 14 residues. The germline gives CDR1 MNHEY, CDR2 SVGAGI. The CDR3 loop is CASAEGPVVYEQYF. The CDR3 DNA sequence: TGTGCCAGCGCTGAGGGTCCTGTCGTCTACGAGCAGTACTTC.

The V and J genes are TRBV11-2 and TRBJ1-4, with D unclear. The CDR3 is 13 amino acids. The V end lost 9 bases, the J end lost 7 bases, and 15 bases lay between the germline ends. Germline-derived CDR1 and CDR2 are SGHAT and FQNNGV. The CDR3 DNA reads as TGTGCCAGTGAGAGGGCCTGGGGTGAAAAACTGTTTTTT. Protein product: CASERAWGEKLFF.